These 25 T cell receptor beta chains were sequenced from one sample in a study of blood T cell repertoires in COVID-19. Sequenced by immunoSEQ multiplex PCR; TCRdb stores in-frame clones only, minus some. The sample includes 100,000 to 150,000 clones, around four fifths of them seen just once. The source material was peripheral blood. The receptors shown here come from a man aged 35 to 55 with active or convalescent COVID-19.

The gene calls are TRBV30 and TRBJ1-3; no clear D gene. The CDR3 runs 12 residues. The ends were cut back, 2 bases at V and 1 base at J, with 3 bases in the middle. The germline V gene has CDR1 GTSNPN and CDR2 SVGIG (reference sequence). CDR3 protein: CAWSPSGNTIYF. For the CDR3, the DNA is TGTGCCTGGAGTCCATCTGGAAACACCATATATTTT.

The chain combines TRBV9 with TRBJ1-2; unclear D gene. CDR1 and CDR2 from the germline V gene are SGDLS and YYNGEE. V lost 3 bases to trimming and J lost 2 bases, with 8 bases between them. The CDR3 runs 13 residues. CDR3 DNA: TGTGCCAGCAGCGCAGGTGCGAACTATGGCTACACCTTC. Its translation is CASSAGANYGYTF.

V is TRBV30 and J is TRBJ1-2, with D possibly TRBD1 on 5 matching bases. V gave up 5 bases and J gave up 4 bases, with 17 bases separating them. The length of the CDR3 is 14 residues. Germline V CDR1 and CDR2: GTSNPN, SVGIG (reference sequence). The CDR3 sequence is CAWHREGTGYGYTF. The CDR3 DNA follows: TGTGCCTGGCACCGAGAGGGGACTGGCTATGGCTACACCTTC.

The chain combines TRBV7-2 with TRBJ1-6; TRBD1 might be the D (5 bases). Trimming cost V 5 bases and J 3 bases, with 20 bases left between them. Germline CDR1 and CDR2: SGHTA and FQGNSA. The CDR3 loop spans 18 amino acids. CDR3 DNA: TGTGCCAGCAGCCCTGATCTTCGGGGGTCAAACTATAATTCACCCCTCCACTTT. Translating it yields CASSPDLRGSNYNSPLHF.

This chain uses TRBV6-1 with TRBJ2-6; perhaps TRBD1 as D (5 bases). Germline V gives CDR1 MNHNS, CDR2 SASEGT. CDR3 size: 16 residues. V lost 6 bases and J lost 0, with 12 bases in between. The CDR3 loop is CASRETTVSGANVLTF. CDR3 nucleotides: TGTGCCAGCAGGGAAACGACAGTCTCTGGGGCCAACGTCCTGACTTTC.

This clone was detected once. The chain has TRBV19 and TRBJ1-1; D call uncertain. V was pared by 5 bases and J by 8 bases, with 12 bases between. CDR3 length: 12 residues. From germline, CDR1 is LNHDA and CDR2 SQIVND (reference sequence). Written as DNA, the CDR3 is TGTGCCAGTAGTTTTCTTGGGCGCGAAGCTTTCTTT. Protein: CASSFLGREAFF.

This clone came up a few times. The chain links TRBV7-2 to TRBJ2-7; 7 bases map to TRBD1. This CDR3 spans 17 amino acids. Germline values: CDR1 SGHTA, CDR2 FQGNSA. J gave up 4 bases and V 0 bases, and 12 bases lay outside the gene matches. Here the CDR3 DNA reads TGTGCCAGCAGCTTAGCGACAGGGTCCCTACCCCCTTACGAGCAGTACTTC. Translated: CASSLATGSLPPYEQYF.

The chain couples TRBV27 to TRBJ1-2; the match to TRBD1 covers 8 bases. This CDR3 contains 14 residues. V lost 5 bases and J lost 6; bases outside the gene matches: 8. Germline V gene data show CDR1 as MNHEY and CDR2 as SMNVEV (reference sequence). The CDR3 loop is CASSPGQGLNGYTF. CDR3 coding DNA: TGTGCCAGCAGTCCAGGACAGGGTTTGAATGGCTACACCTTC.

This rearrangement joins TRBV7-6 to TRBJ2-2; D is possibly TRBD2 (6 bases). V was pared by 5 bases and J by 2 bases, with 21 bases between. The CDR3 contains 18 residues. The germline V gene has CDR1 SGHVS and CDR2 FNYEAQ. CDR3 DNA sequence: TGTGCCAGCAGCCTTAAGGGACTCCTTCCTGTCAACACCGGGGAGCTGTTTTTT. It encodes CASSLKGLLPVNTGELFF.

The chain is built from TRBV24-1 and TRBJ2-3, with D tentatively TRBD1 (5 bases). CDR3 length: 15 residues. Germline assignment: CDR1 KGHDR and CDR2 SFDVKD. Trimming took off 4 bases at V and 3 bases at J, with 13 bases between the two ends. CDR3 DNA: TGTGCCACCAGTGAAGGGGCGCGTGGTACAGATACGCAGTATTTT. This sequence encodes CATSEGARGTDTQYF.

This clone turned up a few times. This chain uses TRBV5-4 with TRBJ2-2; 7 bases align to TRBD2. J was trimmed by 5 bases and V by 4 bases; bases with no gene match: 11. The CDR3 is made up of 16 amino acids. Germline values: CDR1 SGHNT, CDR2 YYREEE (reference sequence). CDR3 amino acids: CASSPQPGLLTGELFF. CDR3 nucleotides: TGTGCCAGCAGCCCCCAACCGGGACTACTGACCGGGGAGCTGTTTTTT.

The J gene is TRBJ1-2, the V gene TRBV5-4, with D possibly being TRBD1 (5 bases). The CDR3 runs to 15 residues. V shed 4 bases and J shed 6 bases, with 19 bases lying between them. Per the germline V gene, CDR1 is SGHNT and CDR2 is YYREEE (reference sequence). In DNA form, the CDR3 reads TGTGCCAGCAGCCAAATTGCAGGGATGGGAAATGGCTACACCTTC. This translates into CASSQIAGMGNGYTF.

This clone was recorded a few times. CDR3 coding DNA: TGTGCCAGCTCACAGGGGAGGCAAGAGACCCAGTACTTC. This codes for CASSQGRQETQYF. The rearrangement uses TRBV18 and TRBJ2-5; possibly TRBD2 for D (6 bases). Trimming left V 4 bases short and J 2 bases short, with 8 bases between. The CDR3 extends over 13 amino acids. Germline assignment: CDR1 KGHSH and CDR2 LQKENI.

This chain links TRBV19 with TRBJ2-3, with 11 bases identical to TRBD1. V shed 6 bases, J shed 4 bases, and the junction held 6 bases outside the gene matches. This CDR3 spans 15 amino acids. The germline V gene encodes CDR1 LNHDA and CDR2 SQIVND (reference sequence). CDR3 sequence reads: CASSGQGAPSDTQYF. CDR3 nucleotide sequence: TGTGCCAGTAGCGGACAGGGGGCACCTTCAGATACGCAGTATTTT. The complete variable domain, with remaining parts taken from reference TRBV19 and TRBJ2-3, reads DGGITQSPKYLFRKEGQNVTLSCEQNLNHDAMYWYRQDPGQGLRLIYYSQIVNDFQKGDIAEGYSVSREKKESFPLTVTSAQKNPTAFYLCASSGQGAPSDTQYFGPGTRLTVL.

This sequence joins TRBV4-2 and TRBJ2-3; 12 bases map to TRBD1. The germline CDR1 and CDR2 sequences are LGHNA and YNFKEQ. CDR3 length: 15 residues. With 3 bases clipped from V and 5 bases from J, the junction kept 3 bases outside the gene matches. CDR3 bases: TGTGCCAGCAGCCAGGGACAGGGGGCAGGAGATACGCAGTATTTT. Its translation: CASSQGQGAGDTQYF.

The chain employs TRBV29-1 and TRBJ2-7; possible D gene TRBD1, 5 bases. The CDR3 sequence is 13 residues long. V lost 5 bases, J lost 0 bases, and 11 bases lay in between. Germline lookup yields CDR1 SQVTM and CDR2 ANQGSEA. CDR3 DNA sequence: TGCAGCGTTTCCAGGGCACCCTCCTACGAGCAGTACTTC. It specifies CSVSRAPSYEQYF.

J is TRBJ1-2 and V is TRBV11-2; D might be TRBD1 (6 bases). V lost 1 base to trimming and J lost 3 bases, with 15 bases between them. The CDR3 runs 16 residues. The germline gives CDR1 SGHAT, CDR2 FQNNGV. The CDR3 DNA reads TGTGCCAGCAGCTTAGCCTACCGGGACATCCACTATGGCTACACCTTC. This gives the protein CASSLAYRDIHYGYTF.

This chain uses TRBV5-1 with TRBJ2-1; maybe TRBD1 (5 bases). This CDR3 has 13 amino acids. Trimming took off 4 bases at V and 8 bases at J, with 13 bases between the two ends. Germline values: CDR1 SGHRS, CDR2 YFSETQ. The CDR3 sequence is CASSRGMSHEQFF. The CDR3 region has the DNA TGCGCCAGCAGCAGGGGAATGTCCCATGAGCAGTTCTTC.

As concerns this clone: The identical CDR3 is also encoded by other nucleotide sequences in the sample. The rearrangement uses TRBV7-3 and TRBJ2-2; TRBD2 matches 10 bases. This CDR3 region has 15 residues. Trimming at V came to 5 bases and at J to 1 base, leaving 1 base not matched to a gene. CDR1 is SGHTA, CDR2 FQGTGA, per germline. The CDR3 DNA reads TGTGCCAGCAGCCCTAGCGGGGGGAACACCGGGGAGCTGTTTTTT. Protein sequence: CASSPSGGNTGELFF.

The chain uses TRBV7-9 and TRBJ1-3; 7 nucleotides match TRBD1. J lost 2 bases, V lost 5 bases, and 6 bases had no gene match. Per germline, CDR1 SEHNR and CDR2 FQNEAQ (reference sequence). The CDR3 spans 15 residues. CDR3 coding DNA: TGTGCCAGCAGCCCCAGCAGGGGGGCTGGAAACACCATATATTTT. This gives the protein CASSPSRGAGNTIYF.

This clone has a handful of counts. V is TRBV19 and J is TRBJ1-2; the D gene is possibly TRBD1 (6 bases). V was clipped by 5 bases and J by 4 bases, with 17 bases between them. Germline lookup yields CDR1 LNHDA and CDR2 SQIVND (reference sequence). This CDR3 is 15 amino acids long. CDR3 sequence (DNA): TGTGCCAGTAGTCATCCGGCAGGGGTCCTCTATGGCTACACCTTC. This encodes CASSHPAGVLYGYTF.

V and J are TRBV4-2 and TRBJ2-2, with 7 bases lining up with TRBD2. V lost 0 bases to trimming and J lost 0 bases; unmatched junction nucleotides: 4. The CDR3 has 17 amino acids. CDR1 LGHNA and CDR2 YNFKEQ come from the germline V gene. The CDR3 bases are TGTGCCAGCAGCCAAGAAGTGGGGGGGTCGAACACCGGGGAGCTGTTTTTT. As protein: CASSQEVGGSNTGELFF.

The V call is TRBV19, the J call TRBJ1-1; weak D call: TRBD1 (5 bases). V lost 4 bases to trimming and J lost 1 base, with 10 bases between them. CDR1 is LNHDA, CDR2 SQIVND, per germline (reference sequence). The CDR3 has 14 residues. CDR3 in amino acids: CASSTDRANTEAFF. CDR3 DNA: TGTGCCAGTAGTACCGACAGAGCGAACACTGAAGCTTTCTTT.

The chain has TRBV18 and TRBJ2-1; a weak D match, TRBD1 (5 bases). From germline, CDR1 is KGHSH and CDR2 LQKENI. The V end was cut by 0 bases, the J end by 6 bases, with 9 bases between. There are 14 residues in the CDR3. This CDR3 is CASSPPSRANEQFF. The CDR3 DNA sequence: TGTGCCAGCTCACCACCGAGCAGGGCCAATGAGCAGTTCTTC.

The CDR3 DNA follows: TGTGCCAGCAGCCTGCGACAGGATAATTCACCCCTCCACTTT. Translated, it gives CASSLRQDNSPLHF. The chain recombines TRBV7-9 with TRBJ1-6, with D perhaps matching TRBD1 (6 bases). The CDR3 consists of 14 residues. The germline V gene has CDR1 SEHNR and CDR2 FQNEAQ (reference sequence). Trimming stripped 5 bases from V and 5 bases from J, with 10 bases between.